This T cell receptor (beta chain) derives from a study of blood T cell repertoires in COVID-19. Study-level information: Specimens from acute and convalescent COVID-19 originated in the United States, Italy and Spain.

Per the germline V gene, CDR1 is SQVTM and CDR2 is ANQGSEA. With V trimmed by 6 bases and J by 2 bases, 7 bases remained unmatched. This CDR3 comprises 15 residues. Per the original methods: Scientists estimated how many nucleated cells there were by amplifying reference gene primers. Clones were read by immunoSEQ multiplex PCR, and TCRdb kept only the in-frame ones, dropping some. D and trimming come from the DNA, and the V and J calls and clone size come from that table. The sample includes about 42,000 clones, roughly 84% seen only once; the top ten take roughly an eighth. The sequence derives from a human donor in a cohort sampled during active COVID-19. J is TRBJ2-3 and V is TRBV29-1; 11 nucleotides line up with TRBD2. The sample was peripheral blood. The CDR3 sequence is CSVISGGAVTDTQYF. CDR3 DNA sequence: TGCAGCGTAATTAGCGGGGGGGCCGTCACAGATACGCAGTATTTT.